This TCR beta chain stems from a study of cytomegalovirus exposure and HLA in healthy donors (dated by TCRdb to between 2016 and 2019). Regarding the research as a whole: An earlier analysis of some 620 of the donors reported 276 Gb of sequence data and 117 million unique TCR beta sequences obtained from about 179 million T cells. Roughly 300 gigabases of sequencing data and approximately 92 million unique TCR sequences made up an early release that covered around 640 HLA-typed donors. Of the roughly 420 genotyped donors, 65% to 90% were placed in the genetic ancestry cluster associated with self-reported Caucasian donors. The aim of the study was to test whether cataloging public T cell receptors could identify signatures of past pathogen exposure. The study used immunosequencing to profile the T cell repertoires of under 700 subjects and linked those repertoires to cytomegalovirus serostatus. In addition to the first cohort of 666 subjects, a separate validation cohort of approximately 130 different subjects was used. High-throughput TCR immunosequencing, statistical association of individual TCRs with disease status, and machine learning were combined to predict cytomegalovirus infection status. A later analysis re-examined previously published TCR beta repertoires from 600 to 700 donors and added high-resolution HLA genotyping to investigate patterns of TCR occurrence. Rather than drawing on any new phenotypic data, the later analysis identified candidate immune exposures from TCR beta sequences and the way those sequences occurred across donors. To decide whether each TCR beta V gene segment behaved as functional or pseudogenic, an earlier analysis of over 500 of the donors relied on high-throughput TCR beta sequencing. Donor age, sex, ethnicity and CMV serostatus were compiled alongside the repertoire data. A later genetic analysis used genome-wide SNP genotypes for about 60% of the roughly 700 donors, treating that subset as a discovery cohort. Every repertoire in the discovery cohort had been generated on one and the same sequencing platform. HLA typing included class I and class II loci at four-digit resolution. Typing coverage differed by locus: A, B, C, DRB1 and DQB1 were typed in about 629-640 donors, DQA1 in approximately 520, DPA1 in 606, and DPB1 in just under 490. About five DR-DQ haplotypes were treated as single units for association and clustering because of strong linkage in the cohort. Among around 400 genotyped donors of the cohort, an average of approximately 240,000 unique TCR beta nucleotide sequences were sequenced per donor, around 20% of them non-productive.

The protocol used for the library was the immunoSEQ multiplex PCR assay. The multiplex PCR relied on a mix of 60 forward primers for TCR Vbeta segments and 13 reverse primers for TCR Jbeta segments. Amplification of the CDR3 region of rearranged TCR beta genes was performed with a multiplex PCR assay on genomic DNA. On the Illumina HiSeq System, the amplified TCR beta libraries were sequenced as 87-base-pair reads. Turning to the authors' computational methods: A later analysis counted some 74 million unique TCR beta chains across the 500 to 850 repertoires, and around 9.9 million of these chains were shared by at least two donors. Raw reads were error-corrected and collapsed into unique sequences by a nearest-neighbor algorithm in which closely related sequences were merged to remove PCR and sequencing errors. To assign V, D and J gene segments, CDR3 sequences were aligned to IMGT reference sequences. For a sequence to be retained, a match of at least six nucleotides to both a V gene segment and a J gene segment was required. Rearrangements were called productive when the CDR3 lacked stop codons and stayed in frame with V and J; all others were non-productive. Following IMGT convention, CDR3 was defined as the stretch from the second conserved V-encoded cysteine to the conserved J-encoded phenylalanine. Sequences without an unambiguous match to a single V gene segment were excluded from the earlier analysis of 450 to 750 of the donors. An earlier analysis of 450 to 650 of the donors called V segments functional above 56.7% productive rearrangements and segregating when the between-donor standard deviation exceeded 5%. A statistical classification framework was built to diagnose cytomegalovirus status from the catalog of TCR beta chain sequences. In a later analysis, V and J genes were assigned by comparing TCR nucleotide sequences against IMGT/GENE-DB human TR gene sequences. The TCRdist pipeline was used in a later analysis to assign CDR3 sequences and most-parsimonious VDJ recombination scenarios. In a later analysis, each TCR beta chain was defined by its CDR3 amino acid sequence together with its V-gene family, and reads without a unique V-gene family were excluded. In a later analysis, 500 to 700 highly shared, low-generation-probability nucleotide sequences were removed to address suspected cross-contamination and a sequencing artifact. In a later analysis, a clonal expansion index was calculated for each public chain from normalized within-repertoire ranks of inferred template counts. In a later analysis, generation probabilities were computed with a VDJ recombination model fitted to out-of-frame rearrangements, and the resulting probabilities were checked against IGoR. In a later analysis, hypergeometric tests were used to score TCR-TCR, TCR-HLA and TCR-CMV co-occurrence, with a repertoire-size bias correction applied to TCR pairs. To estimate false discovery rates, a later analysis permuted the HLA or CMV assignments 20 times. A later analysis grouped co-occurring TCRs with DBSCAN, adding TCRdist sequence similarity when clustering within HLA-allele-positive subsets. Repertoires with fewer than 30,000 or more than 120,000 public chains were left out of co-occurrence clustering, as were a few repertoires with anomalous nucleotide sharing. TCRdb holds this immuneACCESS table with in-frame rearrangements only. Some clones are missing; in checked studies, unresolved V genes explain under half, and the rest has no known cause. V and J calls and clone size come straight from that table; D and trimming were deduced from the DNA. The sample table contains roughly 130,000 clones; only one count was recorded for over 60% of them. Of the sample, under 7.5% falls within the top ten clones.

This clone turned up a few times. The antigen this receptor binds is unknown. Per-nucleotide qualities are absent, and no much larger clonotype sits a single base away. The cohort comprised some 700 healthy bone marrow donors. At the time of sampling, all cohort members were nominally healthy, though unrecorded immune exposures were likely present. The donor was CMV seronegative and belonged to the group of around 400 seronegative cohort members. Every donor gave a peripheral blood sample, and the peripheral blood mononuclear cells from that sample were used for TCR beta sequencing. The Qiagen DNeasy Blood Extraction Kit was used to extract genomic DNA from the blood cell samples. What the research found in general, with its limitations: A later analysis reported that several top co-occurrence clusters appeared linked to parvovirus B19, influenza, CMV and Epstein-Barr virus. Because some donors lacked HLA typing at each locus, the association tests relied only on the typed subset. The authors suggested that the approach could potentially be extended to other disease states and immunological phenotypes. Three of the identified cytomegalovirus-associated TCR beta chains were confirmed in vitro to be specific for cytomegalovirus antigens. V-gene and J-gene trimming of TCR beta chains was associated with a missense DCLRE1C variant in a later genetic analysis, and the association was replicated in an independent cohort. The study gave a list of about 170 TCR beta chains associated with cytomegalovirus. In both the original and validation cohorts, the classifier was reported to diagnose cytomegalovirus status with high specificity and sensitivity. The earlier analysis of about 600 of the donors excluded 15 to 20 rarely observed V segments, including chromosome 9 orphons, because counts were too low. CMV serostatus was the only immune exposure information available for the cohort. Roughly uniform sequencing depth across donors was assumed in presence/absence analyses, although this assumption may not hold. Broadly in line with IMGT annotations, most TCR beta V segments showed up in productive rearrangements about 87% or about 30% of the time in an earlier analysis of several hundred of the donors. A cluster of highly shared sequence variants was judged likely to be a technical artifact of the sequencing pipeline. A later genetic analysis reported fewer N-insertions in productive TCRs among donors in an Asian-associated ancestry cluster than the roughly 690-donor mean. Assigning TCR associations to individual alleles was difficult when HLA alleles, especially DR and DQ, strongly co-occurred. According to a later analysis, TCR association rates differed among HLA loci, with DRB1 alleles showing the most associated TCRs and HLA-C alleles showing the fewest. In a later analysis, most CMV-associated TCR beta chains were found to appear HLA-restricted, with HLA associations seemingly driven largely by CMV exposure. While some public TCRs were present in many individuals, most TCR sequences turned up only very rarely across donors. The cohort was sequenced for TCR beta chains only, and without alpha or paired-chain data the features that could be detected were limited. A later analysis associated about 16,000 TCR beta sequences with specific HLA alleles at a false discovery rate of 0.05. A later analysis found that HLA-associated TCR beta chains were more clonally expanded and had lower generation probabilities than equally common non-associated chains. A further reported finding was that TCR beta sequences accurately predicted the HLA-A and HLA-B alleles for most subjects in the first cohort. Linkage disequilibrium might explain the correlated functional status among segregating V segments, but an unknown experimental factor could not be excluded.

The clonotype originates from a woman in her sixties or seventies in good health and CMV-seronegative. Sequences were obtained from PBMCs.

The sequenced DNA: TGTGCCAGTGGGAGTCACACTGAAGCTTTCTTT. Its coded protein is CASGSHTEAFF. The chain joins TRBV19 to TRBJ1-1; no D gene call is confident. The CDR1 and CDR2 encoded by the germline V gene (reference sequence) are LNHDA and SQIVND. Including cysteine and phenylalanine, the CDR3 has 11 amino acids. The read is trimmed to its CDR3 DNA, 33 bases read in frame from base 1. V and J are truncated by 8 bases and 3 bases respectively, leaving an intervening sequence of 7 bases.